This TCR beta chain originates from a study of blood T cell repertoires in COVID-19. Across the study: The study drew acute and convalescent COVID-19 samples from the United States, Italy and Spain. T cells, B-cell-depleted T cells, or PBMCs supplied cDNA or gDNA.

In the study's own analysis: Reference gene primer amplification gave nucleated cell count estimates. The protocol was immunoSEQ multiplex PCR, while the TCRdb copy is restricted to in-frame clones and leaves out a portion. From that table come the V and J calls and clone size; the DNA was used to work out D and trimming. Counted here are 55,000 to 80,000 clones, about four fifths occurring once; the ten biggest clones make up approximately 5.1%. CDR3 length equals 16 residues. Germline CDR1 reads SGHRS; CDR2 reads YFSETQ. The junction had 9 bases not matched to a gene; V was cut back by 4 bases and J by 1 base.

Sequencing used peripheral blood. The V gene is TRBV5-1, the J gene TRBJ1-1, with 8 bases that match TRBD1. This TCR came from a human donor in a cohort sampled during active COVID-19. CDR3 in DNA: TGCGCCAGCAGCCTGTCCCAGACAGGGGCGAACACTGAAGCTTTCTTT. Amino acids: CASSLSQTGANTEAFF. Looking up the rest from reference TRBV5-1 and TRBJ1-1 gives the full variable domain: KAGVTQTPRYLIKTRGQQVTLSCSPISGHRSVSWYQQTPGQGLQFLFEYFSETQRNKGNFPGRFSGRQFSNSRSEMNVSTLELGDSALYLCASSLSQTGANTEAFFGQGTRLTVV.